These T cell receptor beta chains were read from a single sample in a study of identical twins. Using its own MiXCR run on the 5' RACE reads, TCRdb lists one record per CDR3 protein. The sample lists about 100,000 distinct CDR3 sequences; under 6.5% were seen once. Sequencing was carried out using memory T cells sorted from blood. These TCRs come from a woman aged 45-59 years in good health. The CDR3 runs from the conserved cysteine through the conserved F or W. The D gene is left open where the match is weak. The size field is filled for only some rows; it gives once, few, many or a size class.

d_gene	abundance	v_gene	len	j_gene	CDR3aa	CDR3nt
NA	many	TRBV20-1	12	TRBJ2-7	CSASKGEDEQYF	TGCAGTGCTAGTAAGGGTGAGGACGAGCAGTACTTC
NA	many	TRBV12-3/TRBV12-4	15	TRBJ1-1	CASSLNPGGKTEAFF	TGTGCCAGCAGTTTAAATCCGGGGGGTAAGACTGAAGCTTTCTTT
NA	few	TRBV30	12	TRBJ1-6	CAWRRTSGPLHF	TGTGCCTGGAGACGGACGTCTGGACCCCTCCACTTT
NA	many	TRBV20-1	13	TRBJ1-5	CSAQTGFYQPQHF	TGCAGTGCTCAAACAGGGTTCTATCAGCCCCAGCATTTT
NA	many	TRBV5-1	16	TRBJ1-4	CASQVSGTSTNEKLFF	TGCGCCAGCCAAGTGTCAGGGACCTCAACTAATGAAAAACTGTTTTTT
TRBD2	many	TRBV7-2	19	TRBJ2-3	CASSLYRPGRTSVTDTQYF	TGTGCCAGCAGCTTATATCGGCCCGGGAGGACTAGCGTCACAGATACGCAGTATTTT
TRBD2	many	TRBV5-1	16	TRBJ2-1	CASSPNLAGRYNEQFF	TGCGCCAGCAGCCCAAACTTAGCGGGGCGGTACAATGAGCAGTTCTTC
NA	many	TRBV7-6	14	TRBJ2-5	CASSLGTPGETQYF	TGTGCCAGCAGCTTAGGCACCCCCGGTGAGACCCAGTACTTC
TRBD2	many	TRBV12-3/TRBV12-4	15	TRBJ2-3	CASSFSREGTDTQYF	TGTGCCAGCAGTTTCTCGCGGGAGGGCACAGATACGCAGTATTTT
TRBD1	NA	TRBV18	21	TRBJ2-2	CASSLIRATGTGFSNTGELFF	TGTGCCAGCTCACTAATACGGGCGACCGGGACAGGCTTTTCGAACACCGGGGAGCTGTTTTTT
TRBD2	many	TRBV6-1	16	TRBJ2-1	CASSEEIAGAYNEQFF	TGTGCCAGCAGTGAAGAAATAGCGGGAGCTTACAATGAGCAGTTCTTC
TRBD1	many	TRBV27	13	TRBJ1-5	CASSDRVFQPQHF	TGTGCCAGCAGTGACAGGGTCTTTCAGCCCCAGCATTTT
NA	many	TRBV12-3/TRBV12-4	14	TRBJ1-5	CASSADYSNQPQHF	TGTGCCAGCAGTGCAGACTATTCAAATCAGCCCCAGCATTTT
TRBD1	few	TRBV5-4	15	TRBJ1-6	CASSPPGTGGRALHF	TGTGCCAGCAGCCCACCCGGGACAGGGGGTAGGGCCCTCCACTTT
TRBD2	many	TRBV7-9	18	TRBJ2-7	CASSFVWGGAEATYEQYF	TGTGCCAGCAGCTTTGTCTGGGGGGGTGCCGAGGCAACCTACGAGCAGTACTTC
TRBD2	many	TRBV6-5	15	TRBJ2-3	CATNSGTSGTDTQYF	TGTGCCACCAACTCCGGGACTAGTGGCACAGATACGCAGTATTTT
TRBD2	few	TRBV5-1	16	TRBJ2-5	CASSWVSGGSGETQYF	TGCGCCAGCAGCTGGGTTTCGGGAGGGAGCGGCGAGACCCAGTACTTC
NA	few	TRBV19	15	TRBJ1-6	CASTPGGSYNSPLHF	TGTGCCAGTACACCTGGTGGCTCCTATAATTCACCCCTCCACTTT
NA	many	TRBV7-7	13	TRBJ1-1	CASSVSMNTEAFF	TGTGCCAGCAGCGTTAGTATGAACACTGAAGCTTTCTTT
NA	many	TRBV9	15	TRBJ2-5	CASSVGFQKQETQYF	TGTGCCAGCAGCGTAGGTTTCCAGAAGCAAGAGACCCAGTACTTC
TRBD1	many	TRBV11-2	18	TRBJ1-2	CASSSLRDRSLANYGYTF	TGTGCCAGCAGCTCCCTCCGGGACAGGAGTTTAGCTAACTATGGCTACACCTTC
NA	many	TRBV6-1	11	TRBJ2-5	CASSEGETQYF	TGTGCCAGCAGTGAAGGGGAGACCCAGTACTTC
NA	many	TRBV15	12	TRBJ2-5	CATSRDRRTQYF	TGTGCCACCAGCAGAGATCGCAGGACCCAGTACTTC
NA	NA	TRBV7-2	13	TRBJ2-7	CASSLEPDYEQYF	TGTGCCAGCAGCTTAGAGCCCGATTACGAGCAGTACTTC
NA	many	TRBV12-3/TRBV12-4	12	TRBJ1-6	CATRDMVSPLHF	TGTGCCACCCGGGACATGGTTTCACCCCTCCACTTT
TRBD1	many	TRBV2	13	TRBJ1-1	CASKDRAFTEAFF	TGTGCCAGCAAAGACAGGGCGTTCACTGAAGCTTTCTTT
NA	many	TRBV12-3/TRBV12-4	17	TRBJ2-2	CASSLPSGVANTGELFF	TGTGCCAGCAGTTTACCCTCAGGGGTCGCGAACACCGGGGAGCTGTTTTTT
NA	many	TRBV12-3/TRBV12-4	16	TRBJ2-5	CASSLAGLGLSETQYF	TGTGCCAGCAGTTTAGCGGGGTTGGGACTCTCAGAGACCCAGTACTTC
TRBD1	few	TRBV6-6	12	TRBJ1-1	CATGQGYTEAFF	TGTGCCACGGGACAGGGTTACACTGAAGCTTTCTTT
TRBD1	many	TRBV5-1	15	TRBJ2-3	CASSLEGQVGATQYF	TGCGCCAGCAGCTTGGAGGGACAGGTCGGGGCTACGCAGTATTTT
TRBD2	few	TRBV2	13	TRBJ2-7	CASILGGGNEQYF	TGTGCCAGTATCCTTGGGGGGGGAAACGAGCAGTACTTC
NA	NA	TRBV19	15	TRBJ2-3	CASSPQQGSTDTQYF	TGTGCCAGTAGTCCCCAACAGGGTAGCACAGATACGCAGTATTTT
NA	NA	TRBV20-1	14	TRBJ1-2	CSAWGLHLGDGYTF	TGCAGTGCGTGGGGACTCCACCTTGGGGATGGCTACACCTTC
NA	many	TRBV11-3	15	TRBJ1-1	CASSLWDLGNTEAFF	TGTGCCAGCAGCTTATGGGACTTGGGGAACACTGAAGCTTTCTTT
TRBD1	many	TRBV14	16	TRBJ2-2	CASSRETGVFTGELFF	TGTGCCAGCAGCCGGGAGACAGGGGTTTTCACCGGGGAGCTGTTTTTT
NA	many	TRBV29-1	12	TRBJ2-3	CSVLYLTDTQYF	TGCAGCGTCCTCTACCTCACAGATACGCAGTATTTT
NA	many	TRBV7-9	13	TRBJ2-2	CASRPSGSGELFF	TGTGCCAGCAGGCCATCAGGGAGCGGGGAGCTGTTTTTT
TRBD1	many	TRBV6-1	18	TRBJ1-6	CASSEGDRGLTYNSPLHF	TGTGCCAGCAGTGAAGGGGACAGGGGGCTAACCTATAATTCACCCCTCCACTTT
NA	NA	TRBV29-1	13	TRBJ2-2	CSVDSGFTGELFF	TGCAGCGTTGATTCTGGTTTCACCGGGGAACTGTTTTTT
TRBD2	few	TRBV20-1	16	TRBJ2-3	CSARAQLAGAADTQYF	TGCAGTGCTAGAGCCCAACTAGCGGGAGCGGCAGATACGCAGTATTTT
TRBD1	many	TRBV6-2/TRBV6-3	14	TRBJ2-7	CASRSGQNLREQYF	TGTGCCAGCAGATCGGGACAGAACCTACGGGAGCAGTACTTC